A selection of T cell receptor beta chains follows, all from one sample in a study of T cells in Graves' hyperthyroidism and ophthalmopathy. TCRdb fed the multiplex PCR reads into MiXCR, producing one record per CDR3 protein. The data hold 650,000 to 750,000 distinct CDR3 sequences, with approximately 14% observed a single time. Sequenced sample: blood. These receptors came from a woman in her late teens or twenties with Graves' hyperthyroidism. CDR3s include the opening cysteine and the closing phenylalanine or tryptophan. Fields, in order: V gene, clone size, D gene, J gene, CDR3 protein, CDR3 DNA. A D gene is named only where the DNA matches it firmly. Clone size is given for some rows only: seen once, a few or many times, or a class if the clone is expanded.

V: TRBV4-2; size: few; D: NA; J: TRBJ2-5; CDR3: CASSQWSGVGETQYF; DNA: TGTGCCAGCAGCCAATGGTCGGGGGTCGGAGAGACCCAGTACTTC
V: TRBV19; size: few; D: TRBD2; J: TRBJ2-7; CDR3: CASSIILAGGSYEQYF; DNA: TGTGCCAGTAGTATCATACTAGCGGGAGGCTCCTACGAGCAGTACTTC
V: TRBV27; size: few; D: NA; J: TRBJ1-4; CDR3: CASSSTLGGINEKLFF; DNA: TGTGCCAGCAGTTCGACCCTCGGGGGGATAAATGAAAAACTGTTTTTT
V: TRBV18; size: many; D: NA; J: TRBJ1-6; CDR3: CASSPREGNSPLHF; DNA: TGTGCCAGCTCACCCCGAGAGGGAAATTCACCCCTCCACTTT
V: TRBV6-2/TRBV6-3; size: few; D: NA; J: TRBJ1-1; CDR3: CASSKYLQSEAFF; DNA: TGTGCCAGCAGTAAATACCTGCAGAGTGAAGCTTTCTTT
V: TRBV6-2/TRBV6-3; size: NA; D: NA; J: TRBJ2-7; CDR3: CASRSRRNEQYF; DNA: TGTGCCAGCAGGAGCCGGCGGAATGAGCAGTACTTC
V: TRBV30; size: many; D: NA; J: TRBJ2-1; CDR3: CAWSGTQYNEQFF; DNA: TGTGCCTGGAGCGGGACACAATACAATGAGCAGTTCTTC
V: TRBV7-2; size: many; D: NA; J: TRBJ2-5; CDR3: CASSPGSSRAGKTQYF; DNA: TGTGCCAGCAGCCCCGGGTCTTCCAGGGCGGGAAAGACCCAGTACTTC
V: TRBV12-3/TRBV12-4; size: once; D: TRBD1; J: TRBJ2-3; CDR3: CASRLTTGGGRTDTQYF; DNA: TGTGCCAGCAGGCTCACTACAGGGGGCGGTCGCACAGATACGCAGTATTTT
V: TRBV18; size: many; D: NA; J: TRBJ1-3; CDR3: CASLTTRNSGNTIYF; DNA: TGTGCCAGCTTAACAACAAGGAACTCTGGAAACACCATATATTTT
V: TRBV7-3; size: NA; D: TRBD2; J: TRBJ2-2; CDR3: CASSRAGAGELFF; DNA: TGTGCCAGCAGCCGAGCGGGAGCCGGGGAGCTGTTTTTT
V: TRBV12-3/TRBV12-4; size: NA; D: TRBD1; J: TRBJ1-5; CDR3: CASRRTGTLPQHF; DNA: TGTGCCAGCAGAAGGACAGGGACACTTCCCCAGCATTTT
V: TRBV4-3; size: few; D: NA; J: TRBJ2-3; CDR3: CASSPLQVPPRADTQYF; DNA: TGCGCCAGCAGCCCGCTTCAGGTCCCCCCGAGGGCAGATACGCAGTATTTT
V: TRBV5-8; size: many; D: NA; J: TRBJ1-1; CDR3: CASSFQDWENEAFF; DNA: TGTGCCAGCAGCTTCCAGGACTGGGAGAATGAAGCTTTCTTT
V: TRBV20-1; size: many; D: NA; J: TRBJ2-7; CDR3: CSASKGRGADEQYF; DNA: TGCAGTGCTAGTAAGGGTCGGGGGGCTGACGAGCAGTACTTC
V: TRBV2; size: many; D: NA; J: TRBJ1-4; CDR3: CASSPLSYTSRDEKLFF; DNA: TGTGCCAGCAGTCCTCTTTCCTACACCAGTCGGGATGAAAAACTGTTTTTT
V: TRBV6-1; size: many; D: TRBD1; J: TRBJ1-1; CDR3: CASRPWDRVNRMNTEAFF; DNA: TGTGCCAGCAGGCCCTGGGACAGGGTAAATAGGATGAACACTGAAGCTTTCTTT
V: TRBV28; size: many; D: NA; J: TRBJ1-5; CDR3: CASSLGGEIRGQPQHF; DNA: TGTGCCAGCAGCTTAGGAGGGGAGATTCGGGGTCAGCCCCAGCATTTT
V: TRBV24-1; size: many; D: NA; J: TRBJ2-1; CDR3: CATSDLGQGNEQFF; DNA: TGTGCCACCAGTGATTTGGGACAAGGCAATGAGCAGTTCTTC
V: TRBV7-9; size: few; D: TRBD1; J: TRBJ2-7; CDR3: CASSLGSDRGSYEQYF; DNA: TGTGCCAGCAGCTTAGGGTCCGACAGGGGCTCCTACGAGCAGTACTTC
V: TRBV7-9; size: few; D: TRBD2; J: TRBJ2-7; CDR3: CASSLTSGAPYEQYF; DNA: TGTGCCAGCAGCTTGACTAGCGGGGCTCCCTACGAGCAGTACTTC
V: TRBV19; size: NA; D: TRBD2; J: TRBJ2-7; CDR3: CASSIGTSYEQYF; DNA: TGTGCCAGTAGTATTGGGACTAGCTACGAGCAGTACTTC
V: TRBV19; size: NA; D: NA; J: TRBJ2-1; CDR3: CASSMGFGLTHEQFF; DNA: TGTGCCAGTAGTATGGGATTTGGACTAACTCATGAGCAGTTCTTC
V: TRBV6-5; size: NA; D: NA; J: TRBJ2-7; CDR3: CASSLAGLSKSGEQYF; DNA: TGTGCCAGCAGTTTGGCAGGGCTGAGTAAGTCGGGCGAGCAGTACTTC
V: TRBV6-2/TRBV6-3; size: many; D: NA; J: TRBJ1-2; CDR3: CASSYFGLNYGYTF; DNA: TGTGCCAGCAGTTACTTTGGACTGAACTATGGCTACACCTTC
V: TRBV2; size: many; D: NA; J: TRBJ1-1; CDR3: CASSVIQGGTEAFF; DNA: TGTGCCAGCAGTGTTATCCAGGGTGGGACTGAAGCTTTCTTT
V: TRBV11-3; size: NA; D: NA; J: TRBJ2-2; CDR3: CASSLGARVGTGELFF; DNA: TGTGCCAGCAGCTTAGGCGCGAGAGTTGGAACCGGGGAGCTGTTTTTT
V: TRBV6-5; size: few; D: NA; J: TRBJ2-2; CDR3: CASSHSHTGELFF; DNA: TGTGCCAGCAGTCACTCGCACACCGGGGAGCTGTTTTTT
V: TRBV6-2/TRBV6-3; size: few; D: TRBD2; J: TRBJ2-4; CDR3: CASSLRTSGTVKNIQYF; DNA: TGTGCCAGCAGTCTCCGGACTAGCGGGACGGTCAAAAACATTCAGTACTTC
V: TRBV11-3; size: many; D: NA; J: TRBJ2-1; CDR3: CASSLEGRVSNEQFF; DNA: TGTGCCAGCAGCTTAGAAGGGAGAGTCAGCAATGAGCAGTTCTTC
V: TRBV30; size: NA; D: NA; J: TRBJ2-3; CDR3: CASSIDPSGTDTQYF; DNA: TGTGCCAGTAGTATAGACCCTAGCGGCACAGATACGCAGTATTTT
V: TRBV24-1; size: NA; D: NA; J: TRBJ2-5; CDR3: CATSDPTDSRETQYF; DNA: TGTGCCACCAGTGATCCGACAGATTCAAGGGAGACCCAGTACTTC
V: TRBV18; size: many; D: TRBD1; J: TRBJ2-7; CDR3: CASSPTGQVSYEQYF; DNA: TGTGCCAGCTCACCAACGGGACAGGTATCCTACGAGCAGTACTTC
V: TRBV20-1; size: NA; D: TRBD2; J: TRBJ2-7; CDR3: CSAREPLAGGAYEQYF; DNA: TGCAGTGCTAGAGAACCGCTAGCGGGAGGCGCCTACGAGCAGTACTTC
V: TRBV6-1; size: NA; D: TRBD2; J: TRBJ2-1; CDR3: CASSPGLAGVQVGNEQFF; DNA: TGTGCCAGCAGTCCGGGACTAGCGGGAGTCCAAGTTGGCAATGAGCAGTTCTTC
V: TRBV20-1; size: many; D: NA; J: TRBJ2-7; CDR3: CSALKIGYEQYF; DNA: TGCAGTGCTTTGAAAATAGGGTACGAGCAGTACTTC
V: TRBV7-9; size: few; D: TRBD1; J: TRBJ2-1; CDR3: CASTGTGLLNEQFF; DNA: TGTGCCAGCACCGGGACAGGGTTGCTCAATGAGCAGTTCTTC
V: TRBV7-8; size: many; D: NA; J: TRBJ1-5; CDR3: CASSQSAGYQPQHF; DNA: TGTGCCAGCAGCCAGTCGGCAGGCTACCAGCCCCAGCATTTT
V: TRBV30; size: NA; D: TRBD2; J: TRBJ2-5; CDR3: CAWSRAGVGETQYF; DNA: TGTGCCTGGAGTAGGGCGGGAGTAGGGGAGACCCAGTACTTC
V: TRBV3-1; size: many; D: NA; J: TRBJ2-1; CDR3: CASSHKGEKRNEQFF; DNA: TGTGCCAGCAGCCACAAAGGGGAAAAACGTAATGAGCAGTTCTTC
V: TRBV9; size: NA; D: NA; J: TRBJ2-7; CDR3: CASSLSGGPFYEQYF; DNA: TGTGCCAGCAGCCTCTCTGGCGGTCCCTTCTACGAGCAGTACTTC
V: TRBV2; size: NA; D: TRBD2; J: TRBJ2-7; CDR3: CASSVRRGGQKNEQYF; DNA: TGTGCCAGCAGTGTAAGGCGGGGGGGCCAAAAAAACGAGCAGTACTTC
V: TRBV18; size: NA; D: NA; J: TRBJ2-7; CDR3: CASSPVKGGPSYEQYF; DNA: TGTGCCAGCTCACCTGTTAAGGGGGGGCCCTCCTACGAGCAGTACTTC
V: TRBV19; size: few; D: NA; J: TRBJ1-5; CDR3: CASRRPGLSNQPQHF; DNA: TGTGCCAGTAGGAGACCGGGACTCAGCAATCAGCCCCAGCATTTT
V: TRBV13; size: NA; D: NA; J: TRBJ2-2; CDR3: CASSQAGQVGELFF; DNA: TGTGCCAGCAGTCAGGCAGGGCAGGTCGGGGAGCTGTTTTTT
V: TRBV25-1; size: many; D: TRBD2; J: TRBJ2-3; CDR3: CASSGARTSGRSDTQYF; DNA: TGTGCCAGCAGTGGAGCGAGGACTAGCGGGAGGTCAGATACGCAGTATTTT
V: TRBV5-6; size: NA; D: NA; J: TRBJ2-1; CDR3: CASSLVGVENEQFF; DNA: TGTGCCAGCAGCTTGGTGGGAGTGGAAAATGAGCAGTTCTTC
V: TRBV27; size: many; D: NA; J: TRBJ2-7; CDR3: CASSFRLSSYEQYF; DNA: TGTGCCAGCAGTTTTCGGCTGAGCTCCTACGAGCAGTACTTC
V: TRBV29-1; size: few; D: NA; J: TRBJ1-1; CDR3: CSVEDDPGSTEAFF; DNA: TGCAGCGTTGAAGATGACCCGGGGTCGACTGAAGCTTTCTTT
V: TRBV30; size: many; D: NA; J: TRBJ1-6; CDR3: CAWSVPAGYNSPLHF; DNA: TGTGCCTGGAGTGTACCTGCGGGCTATAATTCACCCCTCCACTTT
V: TRBV20-1; size: NA; D: TRBD2; J: TRBJ2-1; CDR3: CSASRRESNEQFF; DNA: TGCAGTGCGAGTAGGCGGGAGAGCAATGAGCAGTTCTTC
V: TRBV28; size: many; D: NA; J: TRBJ2-5; CDR3: CASSPLAYSQETQYF; DNA: TGTGCCAGCAGTCCGCTAGCTTACTCCCAAGAGACCCAGTACTTC
V: TRBV7-9; size: NA; D: TRBD1; J: TRBJ1-2; CDR3: CASKGQGTYGYTF; DNA: TGTGCCAGCAAGGGACAGGGGACCTATGGCTACACCTTC